Listed below are T cell receptor beta chains from one sample, sequenced in a study of T cell repertoires in cytomegalovirus infection. TCRdb re-analysed the reads in MiXCR, keeping a single row per CDR3 protein. The sample yields fewer than 300,000 distinct CDR3 sequences, about a quarter seen once. Sequences were obtained from PBMCs. Receptors originate from a human donor in good health (CMV status not recorded). Some clones in this sample may be carry-over from other donors' samples. The CDR3 runs from the conserved cysteine through the conserved F or W. A D gene is named only where the DNA matches it firmly. Clone size is stated in some rows and not others, as once, few, many or a class when expanded.

abundance: NA; j_gene: TRBJ2-5; d_gene: TRBD1; v_gene: TRBV29-1; CDR3aa: CSSAGTGGSQETQYF; CDR3nt: TGCAGCTCAGCCGGGACAGGGGGCTCCCAAGAGACCCAGTACTTC
abundance: NA; j_gene: TRBJ2-5; d_gene: TRBD2; v_gene: TRBV7-9; CDR3aa: CASSLPSGAQETQYF; CDR3nt: TGTGCCAGCAGTCTTCCTAGCGGGGCACAAGAGACCCAGTACTTC
abundance: few; j_gene: TRBJ2-7; d_gene: NA; v_gene: TRBV6-2/TRBV6-3; CDR3aa: CASSAKIGLAHYEQYF; CDR3nt: TGTGCCAGCAGTGCCAAAATCGGACTCGCACACTACGAGCAGTACTTC
abundance: NA; j_gene: TRBJ2-1; d_gene: TRBD2; v_gene: TRBV10-3; CDR3aa: CAIGASGRAPPEQFF; CDR3nt: TGTGCCATCGGGGCTAGCGGGAGGGCCCCTCCTGAGCAGTTCTTC
abundance: many; j_gene: TRBJ1-6; d_gene: TRBD1; v_gene: TRBV7-2; CDR3aa: CASRGQGVNSPLHF; CDR3nt: TGTGCCAGCAGGGGACAGGGGGTAAATTCACCCCTCCACTTT
abundance: NA; j_gene: TRBJ2-3; d_gene: NA; v_gene: TRBV4-3; CDR3aa: CASSQDVGPKSDTQYF; CDR3nt: TGCGCCAGCAGCCAAGATGTGGGACCTAAATCAGATACGCAGTATTTT
abundance: NA; j_gene: TRBJ2-2; d_gene: TRBD1; v_gene: TRBV7-9; CDR3aa: CASSLASGTANTGELFF; CDR3nt: TGTGCCAGCAGCTTAGCGTCTGGGACAGCGAACACCGGGGAGCTGTTTTTT
abundance: NA; j_gene: TRBJ1-6; d_gene: NA; v_gene: TRBV5-1; CDR3aa: CASSAEESSYNSPLHF; CDR3nt: TGCGCCAGCAGCGCGGAAGAAAGCTCCTATAATTCACCCCTCCACTTT
abundance: many; j_gene: TRBJ2-7; d_gene: TRBD1; v_gene: TRBV6-2/TRBV6-3; CDR3aa: CASSQQQGNEQYF; CDR3nt: TGTGCCAGCAGTCAACAACAGGGGAACGAGCAGTACTTC
abundance: NA; j_gene: TRBJ2-5; d_gene: NA; v_gene: TRBV20-1; CDR3aa: CSPLEEADQETQYF; CDR3nt: TGCAGCCCCCTGGAGGAAGCGGACCAAGAGACCCAGTACTTC
abundance: few; j_gene: TRBJ2-7; d_gene: NA; v_gene: TRBV7-3; CDR3aa: CASSFHRVTSSYEQYF; CDR3nt: TGTGCCAGCAGCTTTCACAGGGTCACGAGCTCCTACGAGCAGTACTTC
abundance: once; j_gene: TRBJ1-1; d_gene: NA; v_gene: TRBV12-5; CDR3aa: CASPRGTEAFF; CDR3nt: TGTGCTAGTCCGAGGGGGACTGAAGCTTTCTTT
abundance: NA; j_gene: TRBJ2-4; d_gene: TRBD1; v_gene: TRBV7-2; CDR3aa: CASSLLVTGGNIQYF; CDR3nt: TGTGCCAGCAGCTTATTGGTGACAGGGGGGAACATTCAGTACTTC
abundance: few; j_gene: TRBJ2-2; d_gene: NA; v_gene: TRBV29-1; CDR3aa: CSVVRGKKTGELFF; CDR3nt: TGCAGCGTTGTAAGGGGAAAGAAAACCGGGGAGCTGTTTTTT
abundance: many; j_gene: TRBJ2-4; d_gene: TRBD1; v_gene: TRBV7-6; CDR3aa: CASSLGQGDKNIQYF; CDR3nt: TGTGCCAGCAGCTTAGGACAGGGGGATAAAAACATTCAGTACTTC
abundance: few; j_gene: TRBJ2-3; d_gene: TRBD2; v_gene: TRBV7-2; CDR3aa: CASSSSMSGLAGTDTQYF; CDR3nt: TGTGCCAGCAGCTCCTCAATGTCGGGACTAGCGGGGACAGATACGCAGTATTTT
abundance: NA; j_gene: TRBJ2-5; d_gene: TRBD2; v_gene: TRBV20-1; CDR3aa: CSAPYSVIAGGPTETQYF; CDR3nt: TGCAGTGCCCCATATAGCGTCATAGCGGGAGGGCCGACGGAGACCCAGTACTTC
abundance: NA; j_gene: TRBJ2-1; d_gene: NA; v_gene: TRBV20-1; CDR3aa: CSAATPANNEQFF; CDR3nt: TGCAGTGCCGCGACCCCAGCCAACAATGAGCAGTTCTTC
abundance: many; j_gene: TRBJ1-5; d_gene: NA; v_gene: TRBV7-2; CDR3aa: CASSPYGGEGQPQHF; CDR3nt: TGTGCCAGCAGCCCATATGGAGGGGAGGGACAGCCCCAGCATTTT
abundance: NA; j_gene: TRBJ2-1; d_gene: NA; v_gene: TRBV20-1; CDR3aa: CSAPVRGEGAYNEQFF; CDR3nt: TGCAGTGCTCCAGTAAGGGGGGAAGGTGCCTACAATGAGCAGTTCTTC